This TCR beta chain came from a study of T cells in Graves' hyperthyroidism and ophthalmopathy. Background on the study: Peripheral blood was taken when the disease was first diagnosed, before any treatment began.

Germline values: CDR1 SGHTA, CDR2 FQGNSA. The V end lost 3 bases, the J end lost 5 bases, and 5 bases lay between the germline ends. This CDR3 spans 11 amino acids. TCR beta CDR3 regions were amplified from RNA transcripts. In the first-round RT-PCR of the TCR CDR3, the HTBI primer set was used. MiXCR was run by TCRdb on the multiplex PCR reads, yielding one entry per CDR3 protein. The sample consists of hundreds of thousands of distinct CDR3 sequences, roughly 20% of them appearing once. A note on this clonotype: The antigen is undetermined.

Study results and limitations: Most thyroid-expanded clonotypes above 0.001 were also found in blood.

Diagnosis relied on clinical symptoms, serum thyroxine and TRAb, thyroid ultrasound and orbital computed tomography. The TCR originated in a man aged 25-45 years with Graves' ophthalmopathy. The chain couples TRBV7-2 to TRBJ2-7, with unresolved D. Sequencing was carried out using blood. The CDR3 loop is CASSLHDEQYF. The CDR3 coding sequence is TGTGCCAGCAGCTTGCACGACGAGCAGTACTTC.